Below, 16 T cell receptor beta chains from the same sample are listed, as sequenced in a study of spatial heterogeneity in lung cancer. TCRdb re-called the 5' RACE reads through MiXCR, storing one row per CDR3 protein. This sample has roughly 40,000 distinct CDR3 sequences, with nearly 7% found just once. Time point in this sample: sample taken at primary tumor resection. Sequences were derived from PBMCs, sampled at surgery. The origin of the receptors is a female donor with early-stage non-small cell lung cancer.

The chain carries TRBV6-5 and TRBJ1-2; 8 bases agree with TRBD1. The CDR3 consists of 16 residues. V gave up 4 bases and J gave up 6 bases; unmatched junction bases: 13. Germline V lookup: CDR1 MNHEY, CDR2 SVGAGI. The CDR3 DNA reads as TGTGCCAGCAGTTCCGACCGGGCCAGGGGGCACAATGGCTACACCTTC. Amino acids: CASSSDRARGHNGYTF.

The chain employs TRBV14 and TRBJ1-1; D unresolved. The CDR3 has 14 amino acids. The germline gives CDR1 SGHDN, CDR2 FVKESK. Trimming removed 1 base from V and 3 bases from J, with 9 bases in between. CDR3 sequence: CASSQGPTYTEAFF. As DNA, the CDR3 is TGTGCCAGCAGCCAAGGTCCAACCTACACTGAAGCTTTCTTT.

This clonotype was counted a few times. This chain connects TRBV6-1 to TRBJ2-4, with 7 nucleotides matching TRBD1. With V trimmed by 4 bases and J by 8 bases, 8 bases remained unmatched. The CDR3 totals 14 residues. The germline CDR1 and CDR2 sequences are MNHNS and SASEGT. The CDR3 here is CASSVRTGLDIQYF. The CDR3 nucleotides read TGTGCCAGCAGTGTCCGGACAGGACTTGACATTCAGTACTTC.

The chain uses TRBV3-1 and TRBJ2-3, with TRBD2 matching 11 bases. Germline V gene sequence: CDR1 LGHDT, CDR2 YNNKEL (reference sequence). This CDR3 spans 15 amino acids. The trim removed 4 bases at V and 5 bases at J, leaving 5 bases unmatched. The CDR3 spells CASSPTSGVRDTQYF. The CDR3 DNA reads as TGTGCCAGCAGCCCGACTAGCGGGGTGAGAGATACGCAGTATTTT.

This clonotype was recorded a few times. The CDR3 here is CASSLGSGGNQPQHF. Written as DNA, the CDR3 is TGTGCCAGCAGCTTGGGCTCAGGGGGCAATCAGCCCCAGCATTTT. This sequence joins TRBV5-4 and TRBJ1-5, with D possibly TRBD1 on 6 matching bases. Trimming took off 0 bases at V and 2 bases at J, with 9 bases between the two ends. In germline, CDR1 is SGHNT, CDR2 YYREEE (reference sequence). The CDR3 spans 15 residues.

This clonotype occurred a few times. The chain carries TRBV27 and TRBJ1-1, with D possibly matching TRBD1 (6 bases). The V gene's germline CDR1 is MNHEY and CDR2 SMNVEV (reference sequence). Between the trimmed V and J ends, which lost 6 bases and 0 bases, there was a span of 11 bases. This CDR3 contains 14 residues. The CDR3 sequence is CASSPKGVNTEAFF. The CDR3 DNA sequence: TGTGCCAGCAGCCCGAAGGGGGTGAACACTGAAGCTTTCTTT.

The table lists this clonotype with many counts. The rearrangement links TRBV6-2 or TRBV6-3 to TRBJ2-3, with D uncertain. The CDR3 sequence is 13 residues long. V was pared by 7 bases and J by 2 bases, with 10 bases between. From germline, CDR1 is MNHEY and CDR2 SVGEGT. The CDR3 loop reads CASMNHSTDTQYF. CDR3 bases: TGTGCCAGCATGAACCACTCCACAGATACGCAGTATTTT.

There are many counts of this clonotype. The chain has TRBV18 and TRBJ1-1; 9 bases map to TRBD1. The ends lost 5 bases at V and 2 bases at J; junction bases unmatched: 12. Germline V gene data show CDR1 as KGHSH and CDR2 as LQKENI. This CDR3 comprises 17 residues. The CDR3 DNA sequence: TGTGCCAGCTCATCGCTTCCGGGACAGGGAGGCAACACTGAAGCTTTCTTT. Its translation is CASSSLPGQGGNTEAFF.

The chain carries TRBV6-6 and TRBJ2-7, with 9 bases identical to TRBD1. The CDR3 contains 13 residues. Germline V gene lookup returns CDR1 MNHNY and CDR2 SVGAGI (reference sequence). Trimming cost V 7 bases and J 5 bases; bases outside gene matches: 6. The CDR3 protein is CASKIDRGNEQYF. The CDR3 nucleotides are TGTGCCAGCAAGATAGACAGGGGGAACGAGCAGTACTTC.

V usage is TRBV28 and J usage is TRBJ2-7; a possible D gene is TRBD2 (5 bases). The CDR3 spans 13 residues. Trimming took 8 bases from V and 3 from J, leaving 14 bases between them. Germline V gene sequence: CDR1 MDHEN, CDR2 SYDVKM. As DNA, the CDR3 is TGTGCCAGCTCCCGAGGACGGGACTACGAGCAGTACTTC. Its protein product is CASSRGRDYEQYF. The variable domain in full, with the rest retrieved from reference TRBV28 and TRBJ2-7, is DVKVTQSSRYLVKRTGEKVFLECVQDMDHENMFWYRQDPGLGLRLIYFSYDVKMKEKGDIPEGYSVSREKKERFSLILESASTNQTSMYLCASSRGRDYEQYFGPGTRLTVT.

This clonotype was seen more than once but under ten times. This chain joins TRBV29-1 and TRBJ1-2; possibly TRBD1 for D (5 bases). The ends were cut back, 6 bases at V and 4 bases at J, with 12 bases in the middle. The germline gives CDR1 SQVTM, CDR2 ANQGSEA. The CDR3 extends over 12 amino acids. CDR3 sequence: CSVSDRLYGYTF. The DNA of the CDR3 is TGCAGCGTCAGTGACAGACTCTATGGCTACACCTTC.

The chain recombines TRBV5-1 with TRBJ2-7, with D perhaps TRBD1 (6 bases). V lost 8 bases to trimming and J lost 5 bases, with 20 bases between them. The CDR3 runs 14 residues. Germline V gives CDR1 SGHRS, CDR2 YFSETQ. The CDR3 loop reads CARSPPRGIDEQYF. The CDR3 DNA is TGCGCCAGGAGCCCACCCAGGGGAATTGACGAGCAGTACTTC.

This clonotype was seen many times. J is TRBJ1-6 and V is TRBV6-5, with D tentatively TRBD1 (5 bases). This CDR3 is 16 amino acids long. Germline V gives CDR1 MNHEY, CDR2 SVGAGI. The V end lost 5 bases, the J end lost 0 bases, and 11 bases lay between the germline ends. The CDR3 is CASSRGLSSYNSPLHF. The CDR3 DNA reads TGTGCCAGCAGTCGGGGGTTGAGCTCCTATAATTCACCCCTCCACTTT.

The chain combines TRBV6-6 with TRBJ1-2; weak D call: TRBD1 (6 bases). The CDR3 extends over 14 amino acids. Germline values: CDR1 MNHNY, CDR2 SVGAGI (reference sequence). Trimming removed 7 bases from V and 0 bases from J, with 12 bases in between. Here the CDR3 reads CASTVQGPNYGYTF. The CDR3 nucleotides are TGTGCCAGCACGGTACAGGGCCCTAACTATGGCTACACCTTC.

The chain links TRBV18 to TRBJ1-1, with 7 bases that match TRBD1. Germline lookup yields CDR1 KGHSH and CDR2 LQKENI. The length of the CDR3 is 14 residues. V dropped 4 bases and J dropped 5; count of bases not matched to a gene: 7. The CDR3 bases are TGTGCCAGCTCACTACAGGGGATGGGGACTGAAGCTTTCTTT. Its protein is CASSLQGMGTEAFF.

This clonotype came up a few times. The chain carries TRBV7-2 and TRBJ1-5; possible D gene TRBD1, 5 bases. Germline assignment: CDR1 SGHTA and CDR2 FQGNSA. The CDR3 consists of 17 residues. V lost 7 bases, J lost 1 base, and 20 bases lay in between. The CDR3, as DNA: TGTGCCAGCACCACAAGGGGACCCTCGGCCAGCAATCAGCCCCAGCATTTT. This gives the protein CASTTRGPSASNQPQHF.